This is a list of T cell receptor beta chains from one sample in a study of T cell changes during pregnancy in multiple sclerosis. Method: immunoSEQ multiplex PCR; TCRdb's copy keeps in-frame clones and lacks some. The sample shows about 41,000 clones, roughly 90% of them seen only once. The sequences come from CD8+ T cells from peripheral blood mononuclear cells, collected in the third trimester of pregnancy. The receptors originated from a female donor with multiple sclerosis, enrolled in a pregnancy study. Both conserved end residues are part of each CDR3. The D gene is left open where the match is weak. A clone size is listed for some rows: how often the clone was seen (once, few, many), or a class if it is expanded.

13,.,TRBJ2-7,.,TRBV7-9,CASSAPSSYEQYF,TGTGCCAGCAGCGCCCCTAGCTCCTACGAGCAGTACTTC
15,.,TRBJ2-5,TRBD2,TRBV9,CASSVGSGSGETQYF,TGTGCCAGCAGCGTAGGGAGCGGGAGTGGGGAGACCCAGTACTTC
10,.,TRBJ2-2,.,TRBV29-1,CSVEYGELFF,TGCAGCGTTGAGTACGGGGAGCTGTTTTTT
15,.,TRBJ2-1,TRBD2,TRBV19,CASRTSGGTYNEQFF,TGTGCCAGTAGGACTAGCGGGGGCACCTACAATGAGCAGTTCTTC
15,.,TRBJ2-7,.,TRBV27,CASSLSPLAAYEQYF,TGTGCCAGCAGTTTATCGCCTTTAGCGGCCTACGAGCAGTACTTC
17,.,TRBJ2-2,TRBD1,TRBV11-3,CASSLGAGQGYTGELFF,TGTGCCAGCAGCTTAGGGGCGGGACAGGGCTACACCGGGGAGCTGTTTTTT
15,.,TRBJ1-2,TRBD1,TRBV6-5,CASSPGQNTNYGYTF,TGTGCCAGCAGTCCGGGACAGAATACTAACTATGGCTACACCTTC
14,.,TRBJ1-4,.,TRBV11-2,CASSGANYNEKLFF,TGTGCCAGCAGCGGGGCCAATTATAATGAAAAACTGTTTTTT
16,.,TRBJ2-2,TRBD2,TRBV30,CAWSARTSGFTGELFF,TGTGCCTGGAGCGCCCGGACTAGCGGTTTCACCGGGGAGCTGTTTTTT
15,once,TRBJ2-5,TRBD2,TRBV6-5,CASSYSLAGAETQYF,TGTGCCAGCAGTTACTCCCTAGCGGGGGCGGAGACCCAGTACTTC
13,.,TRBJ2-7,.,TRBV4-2,CASSQEGSYEQYF,TGTGCCAGCAGCCAAGAGGGCAGCTACGAGCAGTACTTC
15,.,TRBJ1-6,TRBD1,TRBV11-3,CASSDDRAYNSPLHF,TGTGCCAGCAGCGACGACAGGGCGTATAATTCACCCCTCCACTTT
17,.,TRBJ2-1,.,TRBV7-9,CASSSTLEGMLYNEQFF,TGTGCCAGCAGCTCGACGTTGGAGGGCATGTTATACAATGAGCAGTTCTTC
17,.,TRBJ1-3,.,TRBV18,CASSPLHSEVSRNTIYF,TGTGCCAGCTCACCACTTCACAGTGAAGTTTCGAGAAACACCATATATTTT
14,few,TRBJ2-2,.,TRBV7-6,CASSQERLTGELFF,TGTGCCAGCAGCCAAGAGAGACTCACCGGGGAGCTGTTTTTT